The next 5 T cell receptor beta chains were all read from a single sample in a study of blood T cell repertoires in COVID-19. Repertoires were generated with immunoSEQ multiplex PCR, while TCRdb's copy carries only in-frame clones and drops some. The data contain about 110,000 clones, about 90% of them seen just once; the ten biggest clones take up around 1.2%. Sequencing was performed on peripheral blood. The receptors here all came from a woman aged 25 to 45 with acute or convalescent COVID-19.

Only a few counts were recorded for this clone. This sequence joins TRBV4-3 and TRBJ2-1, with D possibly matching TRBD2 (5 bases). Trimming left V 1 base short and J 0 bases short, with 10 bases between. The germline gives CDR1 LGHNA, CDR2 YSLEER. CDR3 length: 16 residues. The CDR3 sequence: CASSQGSVSSYNEQFF. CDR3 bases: TGCGCCAGCAGCCAAGGTAGCGTCAGCTCCTACAATGAGCAGTTCTTC.

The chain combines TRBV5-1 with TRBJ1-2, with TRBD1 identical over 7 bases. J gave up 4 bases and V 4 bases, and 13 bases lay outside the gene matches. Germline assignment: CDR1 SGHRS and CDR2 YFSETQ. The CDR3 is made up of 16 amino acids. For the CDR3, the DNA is TGCGCCAGCAGCCCCAGAACGACAGGGCGGGGCTATGGCTACACCTTC. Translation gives CASSPRTTGRGYGYTF.

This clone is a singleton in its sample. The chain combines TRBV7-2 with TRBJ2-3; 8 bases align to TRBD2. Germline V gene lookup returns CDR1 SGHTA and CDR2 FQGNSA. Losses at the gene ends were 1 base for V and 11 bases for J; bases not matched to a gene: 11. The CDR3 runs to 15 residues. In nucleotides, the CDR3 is TGTGCCAGCAGCTTAGTCTCCAGCGGGAGTGGTGTGCAGTATTTT. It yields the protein CASSLVSSGSGVQYF.

The CDR3 DNA reads TGCAGCGTGGCAAACAGGGCCTATGGCTACACCTTC. Amino acid sequence: CSVANRAYGYTF. The J gene is TRBJ1-2, the V gene TRBV29-1, with D possibly being TRBD1 (6 bases). The CDR3 covers 12 residues. Trimming pared 6 bases from V and 4 bases from J, leaving 12 bases between. Germline-derived CDR1 and CDR2 are SQVTM and ANQGSEA.

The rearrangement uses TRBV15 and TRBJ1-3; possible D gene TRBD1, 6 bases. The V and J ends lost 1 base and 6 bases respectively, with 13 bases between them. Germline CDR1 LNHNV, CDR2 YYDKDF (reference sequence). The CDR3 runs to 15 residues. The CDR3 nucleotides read TGTGCCACCAGCAGAGTACAGGGCATCTCAAACACCATATATTTT. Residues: CATSRVQGISNTIYF.